This T cell receptor beta chain was retrieved from a study of blood T cells in healthy people across ages. A second 7 to 11 cycle PCR used barcoded and J-beta primers. TCRdb re-derived calls from the 5' RACE reads in MiXCR, one entry per CDR3 protein. In the table there are hundreds of thousands of distinct CDR3 sequences, 20% to 25% of which are singletons. The CDR3 totals 13 residues. In germline, CDR1 is SQVTM, CDR2 ANQGSEA. V lost 5 bases to trimming and J lost 10 bases; unmatched junction nucleotides: 10. This clonotype was detected a few times. The receptor comes from a man between 65 and 85 years old in good health. Sequencing was carried out using blood. The V call is TRBV29-1, the J call TRBJ1-2; 10 nucleotides agree with TRBD1. The CDR3: CSVQGQGEHDYTF. The CDR3 DNA is TGCAGCGTTCAAGGACAGGGGGAACATGACTACACCTTC.